These 26 T cell receptor beta chains share one sample of origin, sequenced in a study of CXCR3-negative and CXCR3-positive naive CD8 T cells. Study findings and constraints: More hydrophobic TRB CDR3s were found in CXCR3-positive naive cells than in CXCR3-negative naive cells.

The libraries of TRB cDNA were prepared using 5' RACE with UMI labels. Reanalyzing the 5' RACE reads, TCRdb keeps one entry per CDR3 protein, without DNA. This table lists about 84,000 distinct CDR3 sequences. These receptors have no identified antigens. Sequencing was done on a sample of naive CXCR3+ CD8+ T cells from blood. Subset noted: CD45RO-CCR7+CD27+CD95- naive CD8+ T cells expressing CXCR3 (TNR3+). The source of these receptors is a human donor in good health. Some clones in this sample may be carry-over from other donors' samples.

The rearrangement links TRBV20-1 to TRBJ2-1; the TRBD1 assignment by TCRdb is unverifiable without DNA. The CDR3 covers 16 residues. Germline V gives CDR1 DFQATT, CDR2 SNEGSKA (reference sequence). The CDR3 region is CSAREGDRDSYNEQFF.

The V call is TRBV12-3 or TRBV12-4, the J call TRBJ2-5; as DNA is missing, the TRBD1 call by TCRdb cannot be tested. The CDR3 length is 12 residues. CDR3 in amino acids: CASSGQEETQYF.

The chain uses TRBV29-1 and TRBJ2-1; as DNA is missing, the TRBD1 call by TCRdb cannot be tested. The CDR3 length is 14 residues. Germline loops: CDR1 SQVTM, CDR2 ANQGSEA. Here the CDR3 reads CGVQGPGGAYEQFF.

This rearrangement joins TRBV21-1 to TRBJ1-3; checking the TCRdb D call of TRBD1 is not possible without DNA. TRBV21-1 is a listed pseudogene. The CDR3 length is 17 residues. CDR3 sequence: CASSKRTPGRSGNTIYF.

V gene TRBV6-5 combines with J gene TRBJ2-7. The CDR3 covers 13 residues. Germline CDR1 is MNHEY and CDR2 is SVGAGI. The CDR3 loop is CASSYSDGYEQYF.

V usage is TRBV7-3 and J usage is TRBJ2-7. Germline values: CDR1 SGHTA, CDR2 FQGTGA. This CDR3 spans 12 amino acids. This chain's CDR3 is CASSLGGSEQYF.

The chain uses TRBV7-7 and TRBJ1-2; TCRdb selects TRBD1, and the lack of DNA leaves this call unchecked. The germline V gene encodes CDR1 SSHAT and CDR2 FNYEAQ (reference sequence). CDR3 length equals 13 residues. CDR3 sequence reads: CASSLTGKAGYTF.

J is TRBJ1-2 and V is TRBV29-1. The CDR3 spans 11 residues. CDR1 and CDR2 (germline): SQVTM, ANQGSEA. CDR3 residues: CSAWELYGYTF.

The chain couples TRBV28 to TRBJ1-5; TCRdb names TRBD1, which stays unverified in the absence of DNA. Germline loops: CDR1 MDHEN, CDR2 SYDVKM. The CDR3 length is 17 residues. CDR3 residues: CASLGGGPFYSNQPQHF.

This sequence joins TRBV21-1 and TRBJ2-7; TCRdb picks TRBD2, but there is no DNA to check that call. TRBV21-1 is annotated as a pseudogene. The CDR3 totals 17 residues. CDR3 protein: CASSRDPVGGISYEQYF.

The V gene is TRBV12-3 or TRBV12-4, the J gene TRBJ2-7; TCRdb selects TRBD1, and the lack of DNA leaves this call unchecked. CDR3 length: 15 residues. The CDR3: CASSFGAQGTYEQYF.

The chain's CDR3 is CASSPGQGLPYGYTF. The genes are TRBV7-2 and TRBJ1-2; the TRBD1 assignment by TCRdb is unverifiable without DNA. Germline CDR1 and CDR2: SGHTA and FQGNSA. The length of the CDR3 is 15 residues.

The chain recombines TRBV7-2 with TRBJ2-5; as DNA is missing, the TRBD1 call by TCRdb cannot be tested. CDR3 length: 16 residues. Germline CDR1 SGHTA, CDR2 FQGNSA. The CDR3 region is CASSRTPMGYQETQYF.

The genes are TRBV7-9 and TRBJ2-5; TCRdb proposes TRBD2, but this gene call is untestable without DNA. The CDR3 is 15 residues long. The germline CDR1 and CDR2 sequences are SEHNR and FQNEAQ (reference sequence). CDR3 in amino acids: CASSYLAGTQETQYF.

The rearrangement joins TRBV7-9 to TRBJ2-5; TCRdb proposes TRBD1, but this gene call is untestable without DNA. Germline V lookup: CDR1 SEHNR, CDR2 FQNEAQ (reference sequence). The CDR3 has 15 amino acids. CDR3 protein: CASSLAVDSQETQYF. The entire variable domain, with the rest obtained from reference TRBV7-9 and TRBJ2-5, is as follows: DTGVSQNPRHKITKRGQNVTFRCDPISEHNRLYWYRQTLGQGPEFLTYFQNEAQLEKSRLLSDRFSAERPKGSFSTLEIQRTEQGDSAMYLCASSLAVDSQETQYFGPGTRLLVL.

The chain carries TRBV11-2 and TRBJ2-5; the D gene TCRdb calls, TRBD1, cannot be checked with no DNA. The CDR3 covers 13 residues. Germline CDR1 and CDR2: SGHAT and FQNNGV. This CDR3 reads CASSSRVGETQYF.

This chain connects TRBV6-5 to TRBJ2-5; TCRdb outputs TRBD2, but without DNA this stays unchecked. The CDR3 has 14 amino acids. Germline V CDR1 and CDR2: MNHEY, SVGAGI. The CDR3 here is CASSYAVPQETQYF.

J is TRBJ2-1 and V is TRBV29-1. The CDR3 length is 14 residues. The germline V gene has CDR1 SQVTM and CDR2 ANQGSEA. The CDR3 sequence is CSVGSRQSYNEQFF.

V usage is TRBV15 and J usage is TRBJ2-1; TCRdb calls TRBD2, which cannot be checked without DNA. The CDR3 covers 14 residues. Germline values: CDR1 LNHNV, CDR2 YYDKDF (reference sequence). The CDR3 region is CATSGTSGRGEQFF.

The J gene is TRBJ2-1, the V gene TRBV5-1. Germline-derived CDR1 and CDR2 are SGHRS and YFSETQ. This CDR3 is 15 amino acids long. CDR3 in amino acids: CASSLASYSYNEQFF.

The chain combines TRBV30 with TRBJ1-1; TCRdb proposes TRBD1, but this gene call is untestable without DNA. CDR3 length: 13 residues. Germline lookup yields CDR1 GTSNPN and CDR2 SVGIG (reference sequence). CDR3: CAWSVEWGTEAFF. The full variable domain, with the rest looked up from reference TRBV30 and TRBJ1-1, is SQTIHQWPATLVQPVGSPLSLECTVEGTSNPNLYWYRQAAGRGLQLLFYSVGIGQISSEVPQNLSASRPQDRQFILSSKKLLLSDSGFYLCAWSVEWGTEAFFGQGTRLTVV.

The gene calls are TRBV29-1 and TRBJ2-7; the TRBD1 assignment by TCRdb is unverifiable without DNA. The CDR3 loop spans 14 amino acids. Per germline, CDR1 SQVTM and CDR2 ANQGSEA. The CDR3 sequence: CSGLLGQGSYGQYF.

The chain uses TRBV3-1 and TRBJ2-3; as DNA is missing, the TRBD2 call by TCRdb cannot be tested. The germline CDR1 and CDR2 sequences are LGHDT and YNNKEL (reference sequence). This CDR3 region has 16 residues. This CDR3 is CASSQASGGPPDTQYF.

This chain links TRBV10-2 with TRBJ1-1. Germline V gives CDR1 WSHSY, CDR2 SAAADI. This CDR3 comprises 16 residues. The CDR3 reads CASSESAIRMNTEAFF.

The genes are TRBV7-2 and TRBJ2-2; TCRdb names TRBD1, which stays unverified in the absence of DNA. The germline CDR1 and CDR2 sequences are SGHTA and FQGNSA. CDR3 length: 14 residues. CDR3 loop: CASSTGPNTGELFF.

The chain links TRBV29-1 to TRBJ2-2; no DNA is available, so the TRBD2 call from TCRdb remains unchecked. The CDR3 has 17 amino acids. CDR1 is SQVTM and CDR2 is ANQGSEA in the germline V gene. The CDR3 loop is CSVEDPRAGGYTGELFF.